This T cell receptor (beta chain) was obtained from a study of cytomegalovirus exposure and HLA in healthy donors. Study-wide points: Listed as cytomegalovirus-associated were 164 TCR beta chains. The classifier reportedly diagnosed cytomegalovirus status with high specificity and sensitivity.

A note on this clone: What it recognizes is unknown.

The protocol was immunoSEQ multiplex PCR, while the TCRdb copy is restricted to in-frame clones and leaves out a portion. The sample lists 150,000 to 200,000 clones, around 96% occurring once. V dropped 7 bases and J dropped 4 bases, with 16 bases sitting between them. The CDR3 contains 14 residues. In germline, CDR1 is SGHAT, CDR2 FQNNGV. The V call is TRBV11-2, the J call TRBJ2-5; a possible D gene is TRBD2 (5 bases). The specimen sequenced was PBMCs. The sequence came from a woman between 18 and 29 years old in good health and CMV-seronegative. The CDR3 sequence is CASTIGLARETQYF. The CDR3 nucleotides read TGTGCCAGCACCATCGGTCTAGCCCGAGAGACCCAGTACTTC.